The present T cell receptor beta chain was sequenced within a study of CD8 T cells in Susac syndrome. Random-hexamer reverse transcription was applied to roughly 0.5 to 1 ug RNA. The authors amplified TCR beta CDR3 across 54 Vbeta and 13 Jbeta using immunoSEQ multiplex PCR. Each CDR3 protein is one row after TCRdb ran MiXCR on the immunoSEQ multiplex PCR reads. The data contain about 300,000 distinct CDR3 sequences, 70% to 90% of them singletons. Sequencing of TCR beta was undertaken in CD8+ and CD4+ T cells derived from blood. Control patients had untreated stable or active relapsing-remitting multiple sclerosis by revised McDonald criteria. Through negative isolation, CD4+ and CD8+ T cells were obtained, while TEMRA cells were enriched using FACS. The clonotype was recovered from a human donor with multiple sclerosis. Sequenced: CD8+ T cells from PBMCs.

This CDR3 is CSVAGNTNTGELFF. The CDR3 nucleotides are TGCAGTGTGGCAGGAAACACGAACACCGGGGAGCTGTTTTTT. V and J are TRBV20-1 and TRBJ2-2; D is undetermined. Trimming took 7 bases from V and 0 from J, leaving 12 bases between them. Germline V gives CDR1 DFQATT, CDR2 SNEGSKA (reference sequence). CDR3 size: 14 residues.